This T cell receptor beta chain emerged from a study of cytomegalovirus exposure and HLA in healthy donors. Study summary: In a later analysis, it was reported that the roughly 120 validation repertoires had been produced on the same platform as the 700 or so repertoires belonging to the first cohort.

Separation from the roughly 700-subject first cohort characterized the roughly 130-subject validation cohort, to which the donors belonged. Whole-study findings and limits: Cytomegalovirus association was assigned to about 150 TCR beta chains.

Concerning this clone: Its specificity is unknown.

Data came from immunoSEQ multiplex PCR; TCRdb stores just in-frame clones and leaves some out. The table has 180,000 or so clones, around nine tenths seen once. Source material: PBMCs. This TCR derives from a man between 18 and 35 years old in good health and CMV-seropositive.

The CDR3 protein is CASSAAQGRNQPQHF. The CDR3 DNA reads as TGTGCCAGCAGCGCGGCGCAAGGGAGGAATCAGCCCCAGCATTTT. The chain combines TRBV6-1 with TRBJ1-5; D is unresolved. Trimming cost V 6 bases and J 4 bases, with 16 bases left between them. This CDR3 contains 15 residues. Germline CDR1 and CDR2: MNHNS and SASEGT.